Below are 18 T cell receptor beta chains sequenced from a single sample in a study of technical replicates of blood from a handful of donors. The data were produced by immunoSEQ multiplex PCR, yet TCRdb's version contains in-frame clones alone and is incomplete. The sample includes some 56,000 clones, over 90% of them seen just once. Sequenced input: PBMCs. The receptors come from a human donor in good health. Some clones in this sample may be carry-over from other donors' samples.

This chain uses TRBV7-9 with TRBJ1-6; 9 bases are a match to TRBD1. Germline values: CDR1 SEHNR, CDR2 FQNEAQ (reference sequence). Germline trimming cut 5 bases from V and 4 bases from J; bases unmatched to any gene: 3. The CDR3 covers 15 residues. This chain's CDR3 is CASSPGTGYNSPLHF. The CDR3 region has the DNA TGTGCCAGCAGCCCAGGGACAGGGTATAATTCACCCCTCCACTTT.

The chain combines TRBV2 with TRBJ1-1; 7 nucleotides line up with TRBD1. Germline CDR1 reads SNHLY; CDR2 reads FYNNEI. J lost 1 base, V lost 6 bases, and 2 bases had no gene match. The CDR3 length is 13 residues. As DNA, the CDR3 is TGTGCCAGCAGAAGACAGGGGAACACTGAAGCTTTCTTT. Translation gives CASRRQGNTEAFF.

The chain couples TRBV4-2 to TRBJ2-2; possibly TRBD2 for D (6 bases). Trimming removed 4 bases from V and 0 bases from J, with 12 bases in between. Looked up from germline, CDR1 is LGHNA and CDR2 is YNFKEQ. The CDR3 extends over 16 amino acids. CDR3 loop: CASSPGLIANTGELFF. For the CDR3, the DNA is TGTGCCAGCAGCCCGGGACTGATTGCGAACACCGGGGAGCTGTTTTTT.

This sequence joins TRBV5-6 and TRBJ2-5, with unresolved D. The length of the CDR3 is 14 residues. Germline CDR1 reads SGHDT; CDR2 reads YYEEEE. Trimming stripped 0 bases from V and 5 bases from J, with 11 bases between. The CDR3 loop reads CASSLESFLETQYF. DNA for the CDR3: TGTGCCAGCAGCTTGGAATCCTTCTTGGAGACCCAGTACTTC. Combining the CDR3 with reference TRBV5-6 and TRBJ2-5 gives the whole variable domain DAGVTQSPTHLIKTRGQQVTLRCSPKSGHDTVSWYQQALGQGPQFIFQYYEEEERQRGNFPDRFSGHQFPNYSSELNVNALLLGDSALYLCASSLESFLETQYFGPGTRLLVL.

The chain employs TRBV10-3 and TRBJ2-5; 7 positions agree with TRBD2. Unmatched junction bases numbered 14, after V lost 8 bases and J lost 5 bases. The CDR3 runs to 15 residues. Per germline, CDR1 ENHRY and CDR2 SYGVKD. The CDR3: CAIAEGGPRGETQYF. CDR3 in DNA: TGTGCCATCGCCGAAGGCGGCCCGCGGGGGGAGACCCAGTACTTC.

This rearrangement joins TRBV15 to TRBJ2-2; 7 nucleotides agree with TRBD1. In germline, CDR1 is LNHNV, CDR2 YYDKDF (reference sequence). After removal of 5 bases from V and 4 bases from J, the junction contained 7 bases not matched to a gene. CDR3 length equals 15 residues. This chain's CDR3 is CATSEGALSTGELFF. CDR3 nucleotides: TGTGCCACCAGCGAGGGGGCTCTCAGCACCGGGGAGCTGTTTTTT.

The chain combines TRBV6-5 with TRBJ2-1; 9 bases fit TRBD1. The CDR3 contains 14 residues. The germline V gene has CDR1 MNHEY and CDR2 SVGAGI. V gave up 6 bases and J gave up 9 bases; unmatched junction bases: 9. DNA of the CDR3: TGTGCCAGCAGGCTGAGGGACAGGGTGAGTGAGCAGTTCTTC. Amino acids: CASRLRDRVSEQFF.

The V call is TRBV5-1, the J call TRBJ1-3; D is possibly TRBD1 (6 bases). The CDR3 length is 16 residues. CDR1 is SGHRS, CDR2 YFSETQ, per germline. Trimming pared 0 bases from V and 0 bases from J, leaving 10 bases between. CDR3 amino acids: CASSLADSSSGNTIYF. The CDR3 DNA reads TGCGCCAGCAGCTTGGCGGACAGCAGCTCTGGAAACACCATATATTTT.

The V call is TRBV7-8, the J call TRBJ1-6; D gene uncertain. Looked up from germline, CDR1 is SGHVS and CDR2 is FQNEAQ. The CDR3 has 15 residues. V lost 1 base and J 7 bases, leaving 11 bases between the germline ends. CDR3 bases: TGTGCCAGCAGCTTAGTTTTGGTGAGGAATTCACCCCTCCACTTT. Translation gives CASSLVLVRNSPLHF.

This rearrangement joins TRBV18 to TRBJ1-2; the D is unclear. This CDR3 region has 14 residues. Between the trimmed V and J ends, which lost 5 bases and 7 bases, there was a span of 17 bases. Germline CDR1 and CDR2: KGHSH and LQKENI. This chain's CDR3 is CASSGTVPIAGYTF. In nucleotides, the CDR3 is TGTGCCAGCTCAGGCACAGTCCCAATCGCTGGCTACACCTTC.

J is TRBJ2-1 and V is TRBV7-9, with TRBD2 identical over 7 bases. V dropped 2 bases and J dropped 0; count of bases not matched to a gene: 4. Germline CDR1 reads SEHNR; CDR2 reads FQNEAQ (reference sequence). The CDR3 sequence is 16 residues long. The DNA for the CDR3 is TGTGCCAGCAGCTTATATCGCGGGGGCTCCTACAATGAGCAGTTCTTC. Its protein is CASSLYRGGSYNEQFF.

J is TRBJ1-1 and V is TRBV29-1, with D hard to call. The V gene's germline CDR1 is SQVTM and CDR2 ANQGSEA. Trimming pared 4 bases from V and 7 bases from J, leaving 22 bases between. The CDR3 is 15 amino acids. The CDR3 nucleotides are TGCAGCGTTGCGGGGTTGGGGTTCGGGCCTAATGAAGCTTTCTTT. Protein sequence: CSVAGLGFGPNEAFF.

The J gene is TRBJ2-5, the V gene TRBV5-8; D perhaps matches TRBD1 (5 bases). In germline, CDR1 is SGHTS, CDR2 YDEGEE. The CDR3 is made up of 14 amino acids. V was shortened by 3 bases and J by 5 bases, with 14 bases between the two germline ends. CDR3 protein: CASSWGPPRETQYF. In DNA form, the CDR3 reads TGTGCCAGCAGCTGGGGCCCCCCCCGGGAGACCCAGTACTTC.

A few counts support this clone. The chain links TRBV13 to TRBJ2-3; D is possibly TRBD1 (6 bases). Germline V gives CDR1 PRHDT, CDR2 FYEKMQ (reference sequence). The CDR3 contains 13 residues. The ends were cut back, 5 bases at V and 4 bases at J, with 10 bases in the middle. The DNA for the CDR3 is TGTGCCAGCAGCATGGGGGCCGCAGATACGCAGTATTTT. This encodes CASSMGAADTQYF.

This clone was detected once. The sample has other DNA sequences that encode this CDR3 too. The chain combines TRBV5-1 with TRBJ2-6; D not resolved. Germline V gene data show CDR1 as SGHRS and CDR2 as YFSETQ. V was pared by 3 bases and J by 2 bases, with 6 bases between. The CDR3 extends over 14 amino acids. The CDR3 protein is CASSSTAGANVLTF. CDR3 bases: TGCGCCAGCAGCTCAACGGCTGGGGCCAACGTCCTGACTTTC.

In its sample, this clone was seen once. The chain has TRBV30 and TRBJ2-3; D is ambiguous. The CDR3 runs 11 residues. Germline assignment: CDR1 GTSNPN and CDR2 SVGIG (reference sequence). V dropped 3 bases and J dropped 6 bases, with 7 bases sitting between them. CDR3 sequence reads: CAWSGADTQYF. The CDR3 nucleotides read TGTGCCTGGAGCGGAGCCGATACGCAGTATTTT.

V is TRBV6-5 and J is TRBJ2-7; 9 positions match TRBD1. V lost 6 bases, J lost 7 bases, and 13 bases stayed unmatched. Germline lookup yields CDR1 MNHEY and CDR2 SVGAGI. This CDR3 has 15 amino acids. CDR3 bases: TGTGCCAGCAGGTTCGAACAGGGGGCAGTCGGTGAGCAGTACTTC. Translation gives CASRFEQGAVGEQYF.

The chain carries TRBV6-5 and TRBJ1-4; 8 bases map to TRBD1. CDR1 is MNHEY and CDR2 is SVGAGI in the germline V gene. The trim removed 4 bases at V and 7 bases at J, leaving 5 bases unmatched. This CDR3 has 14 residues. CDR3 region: CASSFTGGSEKLFF. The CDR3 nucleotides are TGTGCCAGCAGTTTCACAGGGGGGAGTGAAAAACTGTTTTTT.